These T cell receptor beta chains were read from a single sample in a study of OX40 agonist ivuxolimab in advanced cancers. Some clones are missing from TCRdb's copy, which holds only in-frame ones; the method was immunoSEQ multiplex PCR. The data show about 82,000 clones, with approximately 87% seen just once and approximately 0.85% held by the top ten. The sample in question was CD4+ or CD8+ T cells sorted from blood, obtained in a trial of the OX40 agonist ivuxolimab. These receptors all stem from an adult with an advanced solid tumor such as melanoma, head and neck, liver or kidney cancer. The CDR3 runs from the conserved cysteine through the conserved F or W. A D gene is named only where the DNA matches it firmly. Expanded clones are given a class, and other clones once, few, many or no size at all.

TRBJ1-5	-	15	-	TRBV7-2	TGTGCCAGCAGCTTAGCGGTGGGGGGCAATCAGCCCCAGCATTTT	CASSLAVGGNQPQHF
TRBJ2-3	-	18	TRBD2	TRBV19	TGTGCCAGTAGTAAGGGACTAGCGGGGGGCCTAAGCACAGATACGCAGTATTTT	CASSKGLAGGLSTDTQYF
TRBJ2-4	-	14	-	TRBV5-1	TGCGCCAGCAGCGAGGGCGGGGCCAAAAACATTCAGTACTTC	CASSEGGAKNIQYF
TRBJ1-1	-	13	-	TRBV27	TGTGCCAGCAGTCAGTCGCGGATCGCTGAAGCTTTCTTT	CASSQSRIAEAFF
TRBJ1-1	-	15	TRBD1	TRBV11-1	TGTGCCAGCAGCTCACCGGGACAGTGGGAAACTGAAGCTTTCTTT	CASSSPGQWETEAFF
TRBJ1-4	-	15	-	TRBV7-9	TGTGCCAGCAGCTTAGGAGGGTTTGCTAATGAAAAACTGTTTTTT	CASSLGGFANEKLFF
TRBJ1-3	-	17	-	TRBV9	TGTGCCAGCAGCCCGCCCCGAGGAAGGGTCTCTGGAAACACCATATATTTT	CASSPPRGRVSGNTIYF
TRBJ2-5	-	13	-	TRBV5-4	TGTGCCAGCAGCCAACTCTGGGGGGAGACCCAGTACTTC	CASSQLWGETQYF
TRBJ2-7	many	15	TRBD2	TRBV30	TGTGCCTGGAGTGTGGCGGGGGGCCGGTCCTACGAGCAGTACTTC	CAWSVAGGRSYEQYF
TRBJ2-5	-	16	TRBD2	TRBV28	TGTGCCAGCAGTTTTCCCCTAGCGGGGAGCCAAGAGACCCAGTACTTC	CASSFPLAGSQETQYF
TRBJ2-7	-	13	TRBD1	TRBV7-2	TGTGCCAGCAGCTTATCAGGGGGTTACGAGCAGTACTTC	CASSLSGGYEQYF
TRBJ1-2	once	12	TRBD1	TRBV6-5	TGTGCCAGCACCGGGGACAGGGTTGGCTACACCTTC	CASTGDRVGYTF
TRBJ1-2	few	16	TRBD1	TRBV14	TGTGCCAGCAGCCACCCCGGGACAGGGAATAACTATGGCTACACCTTC	CASSHPGTGNNYGYTF
TRBJ2-7	-	12	-	TRBV5-8	TGTGCCAGCAGCGCTAGGAGCGTCGGGCAGTACTTC	CASSARSVGQYF
TRBJ1-2	-	12	-	TRBV10-3	TGTGCCATAAGCCGGGACGGAGGATTCTACACCTTC	CAISRDGGFYTF
TRBJ2-3	-	15	TRBD2	TRBV6-6	TGTGCCAGCATCCCTCCAGCGGGGGGCACAGATACGCAGTATTTT	CASIPPAGGTDTQYF
TRBJ1-5	-	13	-	TRBV9	TGTGCCAGCAGCCCCGACAACAATCAGCCCCAGCATTTT	CASSPDNNQPQHF
TRBJ1-1	-	12	-	TRBV7-2	TGTGCCAGCAGCTTAGAGCGGATAGAAGCTTTCTTT	CASSLERIEAFF
TRBJ1-2	-	14	TRBD1	TRBV7-3	TGTGCCAGCAGCCCAGGACAGGGCCTTTATGGCTACACCTTC	CASSPGQGLYGYTF
TRBJ1-1	-	14	TRBD1	TRBV7-3	TGTGCCAGCAGCCCGGACAGGGGACGGACTGAAGCTTTCTTT	CASSPDRGRTEAFF
TRBJ2-4	-	16	TRBD2	TRBV5-1	TGCGCCAGCAGCTTCTGGCGAGCGGGGGGAGAAAACATTCAGTACTTC	CASSFWRAGGENIQYF
TRBJ2-7	-	13	TRBD1	TRBV5-1	TGCGCCAGCAGCGTTGACAGGGTGGACGAGCAGTACTTC	CASSVDRVDEQYF
TRBJ2-3	-	13	-	TRBV5-4	TGTGCCAGCAGCCCCCCCGGAGCAGATACGCAGTATTTT	CASSPPGADTQYF
TRBJ1-6	-	15	-	TRBV25-1	TGTGCCAGCAGTGCCGGAGGTATCAATAATTCACCCCTCCACTTT	CASSAGGINNSPLHF
TRBJ1-1	-	15	-	TRBV7-9	TGTGCCAGCAGCTTAGACAGTTGGGGGGTAGTTGAAGCTTTCTTT	CASSLDSWGVVEAFF
TRBJ2-1	-	16	TRBD2	TRBV11-1	TGTGCCAGCAGCTTAGAAGGAGCGGGGGGTTTGAATGAGCAGTTCTTC	CASSLEGAGGLNEQFF
TRBJ2-2	once	16	TRBD2	TRBV10-3	TGTGCCATCAGTGCCCTAGCGGGGGGGAACACCGGGGAGCTGTTTTTT	CAISALAGGNTGELFF
TRBJ1-2	-	13	-	TRBV30	TGTGCCTGGAGCCTGCAACAGGGATCTGGCTACACCTTC	CAWSLQQGSGYTF
TRBJ2-3	-	14	-	TRBV30	TGTGCCTGGAGTTCAGGGGCAGGCACAGATACGCAGTATTTT	CAWSSGAGTDTQYF
TRBJ1-5	-	15	TRBD1	TRBV5-6	TGTGCCAGCAGCACGACAGGGTATAGCAATCAGCCCCAGCATTTT	CASSTTGYSNQPQHF
TRBJ2-5	-	13	-	TRBV7-3	TGTGCCAGCAGCACCCTTCTTAGGGAGACCCAGTACTTC	CASSTLLRETQYF
TRBJ2-3	-	16	-	TRBV5-1	TGCGCCAGCAGCTTGGTCGCCAGGGGACCCTCAGATACGCAGTATTTT	CASSLVARGPSDTQYF
TRBJ2-5	-	14	-	TRBV7-2	TGTGCCAGCAGCTTTAGGGCCTCGCAAGAGACCCAGTACTTC	CASSFRASQETQYF
TRBJ1-3	-	13	-	TRBV7-2	TGTGCCAGCAGCTCGGGAAGGGGAAACACCATATATTTT	CASSSGRGNTIYF
TRBJ2-7	-	13	-	TRBV11-2	TGTGCCAGCAGCTTCGGGAGCTCCTACGAGCAGTACTTC	CASSFGSSYEQYF
TRBJ2-2	-	16	-	TRBV5-1	TGCGCCAGCAGCTTGGGTTGGACAGCGGACACCGGGGAGCTGTTTTTT	CASSLGWTADTGELFF
TRBJ2-3	-	15	-	TRBV7-8	TGTGCCAGCAGCTTAGCTGGGGGATCCACAGATACGCAGTATTTT	CASSLAGGSTDTQYF
TRBJ2-6	-	16	TRBD2	TRBV4-3	TGCGCCAGCAGCCAAGATCGAGCGGGGGGGGCCAACGTCCTGACTTTC	CASSQDRAGGANVLTF
TRBJ2-7	-	14	-	TRBV7-8	TGTGCCAGCAGCTCCCCCGACAGTAAGTCGAAGCAGTACTTC	CASSSPDSKSKQYF
TRBJ2-3	-	14	-	TRBV5-4	TGTGCCAGCAGCTTCCCCCTCGGGACAGATACGCAGTATTTT	CASSFPLGTDTQYF